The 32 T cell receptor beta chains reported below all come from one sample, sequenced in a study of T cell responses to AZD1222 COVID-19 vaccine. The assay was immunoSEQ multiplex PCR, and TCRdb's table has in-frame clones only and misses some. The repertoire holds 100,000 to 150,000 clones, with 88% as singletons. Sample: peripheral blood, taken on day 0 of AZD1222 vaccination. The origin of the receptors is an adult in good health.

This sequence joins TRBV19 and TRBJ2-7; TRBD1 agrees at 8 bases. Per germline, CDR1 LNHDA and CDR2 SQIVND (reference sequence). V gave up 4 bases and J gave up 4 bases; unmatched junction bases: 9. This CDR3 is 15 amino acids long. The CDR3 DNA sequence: TGTGCCAGTAGTACCACCGGGACAGGTCTTTACGAGCAGTACTTC. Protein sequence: CASSTTGTGLYEQYF.

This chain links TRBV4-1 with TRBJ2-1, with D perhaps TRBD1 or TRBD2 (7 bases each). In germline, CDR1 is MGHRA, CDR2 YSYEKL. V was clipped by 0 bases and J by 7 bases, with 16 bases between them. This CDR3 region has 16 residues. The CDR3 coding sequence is TGCGCCAGCAGCCAAGACGTCAGGGGGGGTTGGAATGAGCAGTTCTTC. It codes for CASSQDVRGGWNEQFF.

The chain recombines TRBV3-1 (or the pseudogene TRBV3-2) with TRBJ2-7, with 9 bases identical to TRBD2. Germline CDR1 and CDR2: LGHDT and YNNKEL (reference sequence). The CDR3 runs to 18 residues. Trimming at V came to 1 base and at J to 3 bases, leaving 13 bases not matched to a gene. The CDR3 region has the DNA TGTGCCAGCAGCCAAGTTGCCTTGGCGGCTAGCGGGATCTACGAGCAGTACTTC. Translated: CASSQVALAASGIYEQYF.

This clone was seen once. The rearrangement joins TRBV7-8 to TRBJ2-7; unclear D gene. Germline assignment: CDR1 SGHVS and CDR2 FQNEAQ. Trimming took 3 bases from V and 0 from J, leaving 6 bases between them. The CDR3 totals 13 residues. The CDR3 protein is CASSFVPSYEQYF. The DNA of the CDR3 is TGTGCCAGCAGCTTCGTCCCCTCCTACGAGCAGTACTTC.

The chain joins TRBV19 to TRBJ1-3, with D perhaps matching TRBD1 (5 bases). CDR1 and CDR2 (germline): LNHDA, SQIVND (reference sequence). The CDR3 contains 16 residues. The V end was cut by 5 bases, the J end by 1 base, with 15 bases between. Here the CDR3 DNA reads TGTGCCAGTAGTCAGCCCTGGGGCGATTCTGGAAACACCATATATTTT. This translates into CASSQPWGDSGNTIYF.

The DNA of the CDR3 is TGTGCCAGCAGCTATACACTCTCTGATGTCTATTTT. Its translation: CASSYTLSDVYF. V gene TRBV11-3 combines with J gene TRBJ1-3; D is unclear. The germline V gene has CDR1 SGHNT and CDR2 YENEEA. The CDR3 spans 12 residues. Trimming removed 4 bases at V and 16 bases at J, with 17 bases between.

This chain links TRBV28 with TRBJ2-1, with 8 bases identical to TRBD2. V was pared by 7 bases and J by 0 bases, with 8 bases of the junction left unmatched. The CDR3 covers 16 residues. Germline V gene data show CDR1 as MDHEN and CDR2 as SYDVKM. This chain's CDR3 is CASTPRGAGSYNEQFF. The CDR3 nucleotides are TGTGCCAGCACCCCGCGGGGGGCGGGCTCCTACAATGAGCAGTTCTTC. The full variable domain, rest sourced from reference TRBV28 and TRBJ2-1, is DVKVTQSSRYLVKRTGEKVFLECVQDMDHENMFWYRQDPGLGLRLIYFSYDVKMKEKGDIPEGYSVSREKKERFSLILESASTNQTSMYLCASTPRGAGSYNEQFFGPGTRLTVL.

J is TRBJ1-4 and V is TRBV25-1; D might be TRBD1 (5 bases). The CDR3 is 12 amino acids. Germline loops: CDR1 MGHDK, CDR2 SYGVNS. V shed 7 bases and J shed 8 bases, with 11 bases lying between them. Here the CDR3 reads CASTLGEEKLFF. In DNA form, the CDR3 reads TGTGCCAGCACCCTGGGGGAGGAAAAACTGTTTTTT. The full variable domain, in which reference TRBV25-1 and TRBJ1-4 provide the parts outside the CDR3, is EADIYQTPRYLVIGTGKKITLECSQTMGHDKMYWYQQDPGMELHLIHYSYGVNSTEKGDLSSESTVSRIRTEHFPLTLESARPSHTSQYLCASTLGEEKLFFGSGTQLSVL.

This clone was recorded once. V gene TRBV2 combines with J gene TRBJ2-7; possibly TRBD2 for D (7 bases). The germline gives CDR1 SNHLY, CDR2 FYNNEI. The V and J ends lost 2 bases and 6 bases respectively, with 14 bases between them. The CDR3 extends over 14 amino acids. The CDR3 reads CASSERGGGSEQYF. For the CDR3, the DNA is TGTGCCAGCAGTGAAAGGGGGGGAGGGAGCGAGCAGTACTTC. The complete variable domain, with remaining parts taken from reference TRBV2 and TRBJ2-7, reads EPEVTQTPSHQVTQMGQEVILRCVPISNHLYFYWYRQILGQKVEFLVSFYNNEISEKSEIFDDQFSVERPDGSNFTLKIRSTKLEDSAMYFCASSERGGGSEQYFGPGTRLTVT.

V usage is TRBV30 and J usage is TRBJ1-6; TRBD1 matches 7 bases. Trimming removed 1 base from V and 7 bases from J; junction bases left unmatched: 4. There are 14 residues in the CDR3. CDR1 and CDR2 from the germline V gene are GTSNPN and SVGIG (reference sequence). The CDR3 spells CAWSGDSLNSPLHF. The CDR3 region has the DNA TGTGCCTGGAGTGGGGACAGCCTGAATTCACCCCTCCACTTT. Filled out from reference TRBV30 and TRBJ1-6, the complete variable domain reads SQTIHQWPATLVQPVGSPLSLECTVEGTSNPNLYWYRQAAGRGLQLLFYSVGIGQISSEVPQNLSASRPQDRQFILSSKKLLLSDSGFYLCAWSGDSLNSPLHFGNGTRLTVT.

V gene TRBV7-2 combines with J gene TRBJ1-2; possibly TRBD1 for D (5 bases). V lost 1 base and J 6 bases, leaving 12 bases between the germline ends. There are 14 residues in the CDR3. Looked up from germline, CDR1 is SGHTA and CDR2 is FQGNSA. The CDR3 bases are TGTGCCAGCAGCTTAGGACAGCACACTGATGGCTACACCTTC. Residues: CASSLGQHTDGYTF.

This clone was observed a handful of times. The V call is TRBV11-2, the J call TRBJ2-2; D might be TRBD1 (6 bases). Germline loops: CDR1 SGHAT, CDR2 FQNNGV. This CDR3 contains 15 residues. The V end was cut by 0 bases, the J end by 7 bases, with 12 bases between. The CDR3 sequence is CASSLDAGARGELFF. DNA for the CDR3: TGTGCCAGCAGCTTAGATGCAGGGGCCCGCGGGGAGCTGTTTTTT. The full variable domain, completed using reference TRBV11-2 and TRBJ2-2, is EAGVAQSPRYKIIEKRQSVAFWCNPISGHATLYWYQQILGQGPKLLIQFQNNGVVDDSQLPKDRFSAERLKGVDSTLKIQPAKLEDSAVYLCASSLDAGARGELFFGEGSRLTVL.

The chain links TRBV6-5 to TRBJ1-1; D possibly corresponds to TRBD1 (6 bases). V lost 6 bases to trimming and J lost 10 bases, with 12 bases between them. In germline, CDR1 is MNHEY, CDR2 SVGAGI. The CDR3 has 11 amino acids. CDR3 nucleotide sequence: TGTGCCAGCAGCCCCGGGGGCCGAGCTTTCTTT. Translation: CASSPGGRAFF.

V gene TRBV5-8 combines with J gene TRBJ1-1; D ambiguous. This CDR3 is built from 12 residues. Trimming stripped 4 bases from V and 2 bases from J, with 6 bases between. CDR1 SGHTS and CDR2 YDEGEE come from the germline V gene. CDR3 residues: CASSPHNTEAFF. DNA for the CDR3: TGTGCCAGCAGCCCCCACAACACTGAAGCTTTCTTT.

CDR3 sequence: CASSKARKTTSPPDTQYF. CDR3 DNA sequence: TGTGCCAGCAGCAAAGCCCGGAAAACGACTAGTCCCCCGGATACGCAGTATTTT. The chain employs TRBV21-1 and TRBJ2-3; TRBD2 is taken as the D call from the table, unchecked against the DNA. TRBV21-1 is given as a pseudogene. The CDR3 has 18 residues.

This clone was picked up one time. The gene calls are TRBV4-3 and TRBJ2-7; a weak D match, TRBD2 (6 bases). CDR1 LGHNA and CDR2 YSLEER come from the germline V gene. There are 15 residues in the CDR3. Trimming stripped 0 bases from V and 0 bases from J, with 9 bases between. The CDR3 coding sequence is TGCGCCAGCAGCCAAGATCTCGGGAGCTCCTACGAGCAGTACTTC. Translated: CASSQDLGSSYEQYF.

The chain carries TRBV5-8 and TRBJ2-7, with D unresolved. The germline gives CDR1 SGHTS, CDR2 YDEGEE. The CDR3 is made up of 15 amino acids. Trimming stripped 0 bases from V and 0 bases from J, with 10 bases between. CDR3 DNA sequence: TGTGCCAGCAGCTTGGATGGCAGAAGCTCCTACGAGCAGTACTTC. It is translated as CASSLDGRSSYEQYF.

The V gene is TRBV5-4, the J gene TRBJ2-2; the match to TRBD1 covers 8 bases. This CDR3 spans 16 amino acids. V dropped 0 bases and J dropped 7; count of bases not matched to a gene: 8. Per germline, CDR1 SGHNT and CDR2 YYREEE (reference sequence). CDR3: CASSLVGRGRDGELFF. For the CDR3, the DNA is TGTGCCAGCAGCTTGGTGGGCAGGGGGCGCGACGGGGAGCTGTTTTTT.

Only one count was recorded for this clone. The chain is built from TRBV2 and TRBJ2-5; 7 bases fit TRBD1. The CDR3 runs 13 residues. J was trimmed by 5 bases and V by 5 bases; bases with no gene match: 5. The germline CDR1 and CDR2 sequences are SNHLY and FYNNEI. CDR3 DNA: TGTGCCAGCAGTACTGACAGGGCTGAGACCCAGTACTTC. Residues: CASSTDRAETQYF. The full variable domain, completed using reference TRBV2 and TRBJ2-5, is EPEVTQTPSHQVTQMGQEVILRCVPISNHLYFYWYRQILGQKVEFLVSFYNNEISEKSEIFDDQFSVERPDGSNFTLKIRSTKLEDSAMYFCASSTDRAETQYFGPGTRLLVL.

The DNA of the CDR3 is TGTGCCAGCAGCCCCGACCCCTCGCAGACCCAGTACTTC. Amino acids: CASSPDPSQTQYF. This chain links TRBV14 with TRBJ2-5; the D is unclear. Germline V gives CDR1 SGHDN, CDR2 FVKESK. V shed 4 bases and J shed 6 bases, with 12 bases lying between them. CDR3 length equals 13 residues.

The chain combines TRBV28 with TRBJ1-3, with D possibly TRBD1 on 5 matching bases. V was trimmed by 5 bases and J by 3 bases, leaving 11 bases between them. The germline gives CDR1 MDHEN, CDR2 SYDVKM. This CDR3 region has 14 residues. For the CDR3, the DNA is TGTGCCAGCAGTCAGACAGTTATTGGAAACACCATATATTTT. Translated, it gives CASSQTVIGNTIYF.

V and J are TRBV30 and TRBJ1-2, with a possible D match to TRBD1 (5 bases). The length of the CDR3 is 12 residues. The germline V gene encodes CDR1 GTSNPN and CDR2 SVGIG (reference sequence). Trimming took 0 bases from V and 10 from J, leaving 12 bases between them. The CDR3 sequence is CAWSVLEGAYTF. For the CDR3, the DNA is TGTGCCTGGAGTGTACTGGAAGGGGCCTACACCTTC.

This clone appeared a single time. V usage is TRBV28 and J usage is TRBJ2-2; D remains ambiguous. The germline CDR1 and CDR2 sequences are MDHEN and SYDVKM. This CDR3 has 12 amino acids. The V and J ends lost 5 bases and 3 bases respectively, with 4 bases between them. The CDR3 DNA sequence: TGTGCCAGCAGTCCATACACCGGGGAGCTGTTTTTT. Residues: CASSPYTGELFF. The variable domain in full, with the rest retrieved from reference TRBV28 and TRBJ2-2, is DVKVTQSSRYLVKRTGEKVFLECVQDMDHENMFWYRQDPGLGLRLIYFSYDVKMKEKGDIPEGYSVSREKKERFSLILESASTNQTSMYLCASSPYTGELFFGEGSRLTVL.

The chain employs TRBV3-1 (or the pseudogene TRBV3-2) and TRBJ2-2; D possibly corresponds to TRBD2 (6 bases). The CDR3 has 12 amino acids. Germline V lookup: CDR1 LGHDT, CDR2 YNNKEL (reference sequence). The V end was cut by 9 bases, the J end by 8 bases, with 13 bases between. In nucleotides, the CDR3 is TGTGCCAGACTAGCTGGCAAGGGGGAGCTGTTTTTT. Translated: CARLAGKGELFF.

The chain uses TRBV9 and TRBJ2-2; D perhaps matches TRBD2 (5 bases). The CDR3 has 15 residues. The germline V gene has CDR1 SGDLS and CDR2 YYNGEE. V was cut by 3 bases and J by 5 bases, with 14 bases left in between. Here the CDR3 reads CASSAGYGETGELFF. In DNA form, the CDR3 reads TGTGCCAGCAGCGCAGGCTACGGGGAGACCGGGGAGCTGTTTTTT.

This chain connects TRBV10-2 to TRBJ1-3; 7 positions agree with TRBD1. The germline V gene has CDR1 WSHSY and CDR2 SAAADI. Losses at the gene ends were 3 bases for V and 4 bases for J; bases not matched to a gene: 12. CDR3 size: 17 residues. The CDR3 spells CASSEYVTGALGNTIYF. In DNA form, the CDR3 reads TGCGCCAGCAGTGAATACGTTACAGGGGCGTTAGGAAACACCATATATTTT.

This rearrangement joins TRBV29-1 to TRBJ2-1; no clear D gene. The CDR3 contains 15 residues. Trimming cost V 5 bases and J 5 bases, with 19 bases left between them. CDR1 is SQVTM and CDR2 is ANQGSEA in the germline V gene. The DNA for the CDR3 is TGCAGCGTTAGTATCTTCCAAGGTGCCGACAATGAGCAGTTCTTC. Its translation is CSVSIFQGADNEQFF.

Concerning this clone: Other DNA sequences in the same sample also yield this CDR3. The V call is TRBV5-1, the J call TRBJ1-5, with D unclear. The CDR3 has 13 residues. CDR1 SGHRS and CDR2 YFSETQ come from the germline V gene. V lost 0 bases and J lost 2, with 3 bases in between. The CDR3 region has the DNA TGCGCCAGCAGCTTGGCGGGCAATCAGCCCCAGCATTTT. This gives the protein CASSLAGNQPQHF.

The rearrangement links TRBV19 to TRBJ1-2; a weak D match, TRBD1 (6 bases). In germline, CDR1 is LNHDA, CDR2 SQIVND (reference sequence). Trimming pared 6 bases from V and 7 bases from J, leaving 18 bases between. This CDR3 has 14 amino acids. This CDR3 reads CASSLGQGRGGYTF. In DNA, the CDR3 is TGTGCCAGTAGCCTCGGGCAGGGGCGTGGTGGCTACACCTTC.

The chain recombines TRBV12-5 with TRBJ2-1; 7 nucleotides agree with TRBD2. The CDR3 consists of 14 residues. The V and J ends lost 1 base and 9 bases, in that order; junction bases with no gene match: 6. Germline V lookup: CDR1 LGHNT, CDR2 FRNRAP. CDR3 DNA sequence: TGTGCTAGTGGTTTGGAGCGGGGTAAGGGTGAGCAGTTCTTC. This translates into CASGLERGKGEQFF.

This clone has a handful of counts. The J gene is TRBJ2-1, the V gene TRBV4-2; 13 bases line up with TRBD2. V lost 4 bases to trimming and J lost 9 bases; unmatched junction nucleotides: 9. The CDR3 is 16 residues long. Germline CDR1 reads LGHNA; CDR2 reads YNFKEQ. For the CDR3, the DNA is TGTGCCAGCAGCCCTATAATCGGGACTAGCGGGGTTGAGCAGTTCTTC. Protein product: CASSPIIGTSGVEQFF.

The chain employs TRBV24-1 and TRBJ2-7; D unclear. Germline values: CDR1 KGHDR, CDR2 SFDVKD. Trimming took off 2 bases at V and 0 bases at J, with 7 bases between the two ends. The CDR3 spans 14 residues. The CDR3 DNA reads TGTGCCACCAGTGATTACCCCCGCTCCTACGAGCAGTACTTC. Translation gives CATSDYPRSYEQYF.